These 15 T cell receptor beta chains were sequenced from one sample in a study of T-cell reconstitution after alpha-beta-depleted transplantation in children. Researchers prepared the TCRbeta library using unique molecular identifiers, the study reports. TCRdb re-derived calls from the PCR reads in MiXCR, one entry per CDR3 protein. Among about 500,000 distinct CDR3 sequences listed, approximately 29% were seen once. Material: PBMCs from the stem cell graft donor, obtained from the stem cell graft. Receptor source: a human donor who donated a stem cell graft to a child with aplastic anemia.

The chain joins TRBV6-1 to TRBJ2-1; D assignment may be TRBD1 or TRBD2 (5 bases each). Germline V gene lookup returns CDR1 MNHNS and CDR2 SASEGT. The CDR3 is 15 amino acids. The V end was cut by 7 bases, the J end by 6 bases, with 19 bases between. The CDR3 sequence: CASNTVTGGGNEQFF. The CDR3 nucleotides are TGTGCCAGCAACACAGTTACAGGAGGAGGCAATGAGCAGTTCTTC.

The gene calls are TRBV12-3 or TRBV12-4 and TRBJ2-3; TRBD2 aligns across 12 bases. V dropped 5 bases and J dropped 0; count of bases not matched to a gene: 9. The CDR3 is made up of 18 amino acids. The CDR3, as DNA: TGTGCCAGCAGTCTAACAGGACTAGCGGGACCGAGCACAGATACGCAGTATTTT. Residues: CASSLTGLAGPSTDTQYF.

This clonotype appeared a few times. The rearrangement links TRBV20-1 to TRBJ2-5, with D perhaps assigned TRBD1 or TRBD2 (5 bases each). Trimming left V 3 bases short and J 0 bases short, with 14 bases between. Germline V gene data show CDR1 as DFQATT and CDR2 as SNEGSKA (reference sequence). The CDR3 contains 15 residues. CDR3 in amino acids: CSARPGRSYQETQYF. In DNA, the CDR3 is TGCAGTGCTAGGCCGGGACGGTCATACCAAGAGACCCAGTACTTC.

This clonotype appeared a few times. The chain employs TRBV15 and TRBJ2-5; tentatively, D is TRBD2 (5 bases). This CDR3 is built from 15 residues. The V end lost 1 base, the J end lost 5 bases, and 14 bases lay between the germline ends. CDR1 is LNHNV and CDR2 is YYDKDF in the germline V gene (reference sequence). The DNA for the CDR3 is TGTGCCACCAGCAGAGCCTCCACTAGTCTCGAGACCCAGTACTTC. Translated, it gives CATSRASTSLETQYF.

This chain connects TRBV20-1 to TRBJ2-1; the match to TRBD2 covers 8 bases. CDR1 is DFQATT, CDR2 SNEGSKA, per germline (reference sequence). V dropped 0 bases and J dropped 8; count of bases not matched to a gene: 9. The CDR3 totals 15 residues. Here the CDR3 reads CSARDGAGERDEQFF. CDR3 in DNA: TGCAGTGCTAGAGACGGAGCGGGAGAGAGAGATGAGCAGTTCTTC.

This clonotype was observed a handful of times. The chain links TRBV7-6 to TRBJ2-1; TRBD2 matches 11 bases. The CDR3 is made up of 18 amino acids. J gave up 4 bases and V 2 bases, and 10 bases lay outside the gene matches. Germline CDR1 SGHVS, CDR2 FNYEAQ. CDR3 DNA sequence: TGTGCCAGCAGCTTAATAACTAGCGGGAGCGTAGGGTACAATGAGCAGTTCTTC. The encoded protein is CASSLITSGSVGYNEQFF. Variable domain in full (rest from reference TRBV7-6 and TRBJ2-1): GAGVSQSPRYKVTKRGQDVALRCDPISGHVSLYWYRQALGQGPEFLTYFNYEAQQDKSGLPNDRFSAERPEGSISTLTIQRTEQRDSAMYRCASSLITSGSVGYNEQFFGPGTRLTVL.

The table lists this clonotype with a few counts. V gene TRBV15 combines with J gene TRBJ2-7; 8 bases agree with TRBD1. CDR1 and CDR2 (germline): LNHNV, YYDKDF (reference sequence). The trim removed 0 bases at V and 2 bases at J, leaving 3 bases unmatched. The CDR3 contains 15 residues. In DNA, the CDR3 is TGTGCCACCAGCAGAGAGCAGGGGGCGGCCTACGAGCAGTACTTC. It is translated as CATSREQGAAYEQYF.

This sequence joins TRBV29-1 and TRBJ1-2; no reliable D call. Germline-derived CDR1 and CDR2 are SQVTM and ANQGSEA. The CDR3 length is 10 residues. Trimming left V 4 bases short and J 7 bases short, with 7 bases between. The CDR3, as DNA: TGCAGCGTTGGTTGGCGTGGCTACACCTTC. Translation gives CSVGWRGYTF.

This clonotype was observed a few times. The chain has TRBV7-3 and TRBJ2-2; 8 positions match TRBD1. The J segment lost 5 bases and the V segment lost 0 bases, leaving 8 bases of the junction unmatched. The CDR3 has 17 residues. The germline V gene encodes CDR1 SGHTA and CDR2 FQGTGA. In DNA, the CDR3 is TGTGCCAGCAGCTTAACGCGGCAGGGGGCTTCGACCGGGGAGCTGTTTTTT. Translated, it gives CASSLTRQGASTGELFF.

In nucleotides, the CDR3 is TGCAGTGCTCTCACAGGGGGCGAGTCCCCGTCTGGCTACACCTTC. This gives the protein CSALTGGESPSGYTF. This sequence joins TRBV20-1 and TRBJ1-2, with 9 bases aligning to TRBD1. CDR1 is DFQATT, CDR2 SNEGSKA, per germline (reference sequence). This CDR3 has 15 residues. With 5 bases clipped from V and 7 bases from J, the junction kept 14 bases outside the gene matches.

In its sample, this clonotype was seen a few times. The rearrangement links TRBV20-1 to TRBJ2-7, with 7 bases fitting TRBD2. CDR3 length: 16 residues. In germline, CDR1 is DFQATT, CDR2 SNEGSKA (reference sequence). V shed 0 bases, J shed 4 bases, and the junction held 12 bases outside the gene matches. The CDR3 loop is CSARDRTSARDYEQYF. The CDR3 nucleotides are TGCAGTGCTAGAGATCGTACTAGCGCCCGGGATTACGAGCAGTACTTC.

V and J are TRBV20-1 and TRBJ1-2, with 7 bases aligning to TRBD1. CDR1 is DFQATT, CDR2 SNEGSKA, per germline (reference sequence). This CDR3 spans 15 amino acids. The V segment lost 3 bases and the J segment 0 bases; nucleotides outside the gene matches: 7. The CDR3 region has the DNA TGCAGTGCTAGGGAGGACAGGCAACCTAACTATGGCTACACCTTC. Translating it yields CSAREDRQPNYGYTF.

The chain carries TRBV27 and TRBJ1-6, with a tentative D call TRBD1 (6 bases). The V end lost 2 bases, the J end lost 5 bases, and 10 bases lay between the germline ends. Germline-derived CDR1 and CDR2 are MNHEY and SMNVEV (reference sequence). The CDR3 covers 15 residues. CDR3 in amino acids: CASSLLGQNNSPLHF. The CDR3, as DNA: TGTGCCAGCAGTTTACTGGGACAAAATAATTCACCCCTCCACTTT.

This clonotype was observed a handful of times. The chain carries TRBV25-1 and TRBJ2-1; TRBD1 might be the D (5 bases). Germline loops: CDR1 MGHDK, CDR2 SYGVNS. Trimming took off 1 base at V and 4 bases at J, with 11 bases between the two ends. The CDR3 loop spans 15 amino acids. The CDR3: CASSEWGGQYNEQFF. The DNA of the CDR3 is TGTGCCAGCAGTGAATGGGGCGGCCAGTACAATGAGCAGTTCTTC.

The gene calls are TRBV30 and TRBJ1-5; no clear D gene. Looked up from germline, CDR1 is GTSNPN and CDR2 is SVGIG (reference sequence). V lost 0 bases and J lost 6, with 12 bases in between. CDR3 length equals 14 residues. Here the CDR3 reads CAWSVQQLLQPQHF. In DNA, the CDR3 is TGTGCCTGGAGTGTACAACAGCTCCTTCAGCCCCAGCATTTT.